This TCR beta chain is from a study of blood T cell repertoires in COVID-19. Background on the study: The study drew acute and convalescent COVID-19 samples from the United States, Italy and Spain. In each case, the material was cDNA or gDNA derived from T cells, B-cell-depleted T cells, or PBMCs.

Patients from Seattle were sampled longitudinally, starting during active infection. In the source study's methods: Reference gene primers were amplified, and this amplification served to estimate nucleated cell counts. Libraries were prepared by immunoSEQ multiplex PCR; TCRdb keeps only in-frame clonotypes and omits some of them. V and J calls and clone size are copied from that table; D and trimming were computed from the DNA. The sample shows about 300,000 clones, about nine tenths of them seen only once. Germline CDR1 LGHDT, CDR2 YNNKEL (reference sequence). V lost 0 bases and J lost 7, with 15 bases in between. This CDR3 comprises 15 residues.

This rearrangement joins TRBV3-1 (or the pseudogene TRBV3-2) to TRBJ2-5, with D possibly TRBD2 on 6 matching bases. The sequence derives from a woman aged 25-40 years with COVID-19, enrolled during active disease. The sample consisted of peripheral blood. DNA of the CDR3: TGTGCCAGCAGCCAAGATGCTCCGAATAGCGGGACCCAGTACTTC. Amino acids: CASSQDAPNSGTQYF.